Listed below are T cell receptor beta chains from one sample, sequenced in a study of T cells in Graves' hyperthyroidism and ophthalmopathy. TCRdb reanalysed the multiplex PCR reads using MiXCR and keeps one entry per CDR3 protein. This table has some 600,000 distinct CDR3 sequences, roughly 14% appearing once. The sequencing input was blood. These receptor sequences come from a woman aged 25 to 39 with Graves' hyperthyroidism that later progressed to Graves' ophthalmopathy. Each CDR3 is given with its conserved first and last residue. Each record gives: V gene, D gene, J gene, clone size, CDR3 DNA, CDR3 protein. D genes are given only for firm matches. Clone size is shown for a subset of rows, as once, few, many or a class of expanded clone.

>TRBV25-1|TRBD1|TRBJ1-6|many
TGTGCCAAGGGACAGGGCGATAATTCACCCCTCCACTTT
CAKGQGDNSPLHF
>TRBV19|-|TRBJ1-4|few
TGTGCCAGTAGCCGTGGACGGAACTGGGATGAAAAACTGTTTTTT
CASSRGRNWDEKLFF
>TRBV12-3/TRBV12-4|TRBD1|TRBJ1-1|-
TGTGCCAGCAGCCCCGGGACAGGGGGTACCGGAACTGAAGCTTTCTTT
CASSPGTGGTGTEAFF
>TRBV14|TRBD2|TRBJ2-7|many
TGTGCCAGCAGCCAAGTAGCGGGGGTCTACGAGCAGTACTTC
CASSQVAGVYEQYF
>TRBV6-1|-|TRBJ2-7|many
TGTGCCAGCAGTGTAGGGGCCGGAGCCTACGAGCAGTACTTC
CASSVGAGAYEQYF
>TRBV27|-|TRBJ2-2|-
TGTGCCAGCAGTGTGCCCACTAGCCTTTTCCCCGGGGAGCTGTTTTTT
CASSVPTSLFPGELFF
>TRBV18|-|TRBJ2-1|many
TGTGCCAGCTCACTGGACTGGGGGCAATACAATGAGCAGTTCTTC
CASSLDWGQYNEQFF
>TRBV10-3|TRBD2|TRBJ2-1|-
TGTGCCATCAGTTCCGGGACTAGCGGATCCTCCTACAATGAGCAGTTCTTC
CAISSGTSGSSYNEQFF
>TRBV4-2|-|TRBJ2-5|-
TGTGCCAGCAGCCAACCGGGGGCAGCGTACCAAGAGACCCAGTACTTC
CASSQPGAAYQETQYF
>TRBV5-8|-|TRBJ1-4|many
TGTGCCAGCAGCTTGGATGAGCCAGGAAGTGAAAAACTGTTTTTT
CASSLDEPGSEKLFF
>TRBV20-1|-|TRBJ1-2|few
TGCAGTGCTAGATGGGGCCAGAGCTATGGCTACACCTTC
CSARWGQSYGYTF
>TRBV11-2|-|TRBJ1-4|many
TGTGCCAGCAGTTGGAGGGTGAATGAAAAACTGTTTTTT
CASSWRVNEKLFF
>TRBV28|TRBD1|TRBJ1-6|many
TGTGCCAGCAGTCGTTACCAGGGGGGAACATATAATTCACCCCTCCACTTT
CASSRYQGGTYNSPLHF
>TRBV19|TRBD1|TRBJ2-7|-
TGTGCCAGTAGTCAGGGGACAGACTCCTACGAGCAGTACTTC
CASSQGTDSYEQYF
>TRBV28|-|TRBJ2-7|many
TGTGCCAGCAGTTTACCGGGTCAGGAGGACGAGCAGTACTTC
CASSLPGQEDEQYF
>TRBV30|TRBD2|TRBJ2-7|-
TGTGCCTGGAGTGTTCGTTGGCGGGAGGGCCGGATAAGCTCCTACGAGCAGTACTTC
CAWSVRWREGRISSYEQYF
>TRBV7-2|-|TRBJ1-1|-
TGTGCCAGCAGCTTAGAGCTGACGTCGTATACTGAAGCTTTCTTT
CASSLELTSYTEAFF
>TRBV29-1|-|TRBJ1-2|-
TGCAGCGCGGTAGAGGGGGTGCGGGGCTACACCTTC
CSAVEGVRGYTF
>TRBV20-1|-|TRBJ2-7|-
TGCAGTGCGGACAGATTTAGCTCCTACGAGCAGTACTTC
CSADRFSSYEQYF
>TRBV10-2|-|TRBJ2-3|many
TGCGCCAGCAGTGAGGGACCCACAGATACGCAGTATTTT
CASSEGPTDTQYF
>TRBV12-5|-|TRBJ1-5|few
TGTGCTAGTGGTTACCTAGCGGGGGCTAGCAATCAGCCCCAGCATTTT
CASGYLAGASNQPQHF
>TRBV18|-|TRBJ1-1|-
TGTGCCAGCTCACCTAGAGCCTCCGGGAGCACTGAAGCTTTCTTT
CASSPRASGSTEAFF
>TRBV6-1|TRBD2|TRBJ2-1|-
TGTGCCAGCAGCTCACTAGCGGGGCACCACAATGAGCAGTTCTTC
CASSSLAGHHNEQFF
>TRBV10-1|-|TRBJ2-3|few
TGCGCCAGCAGCGAAGGTCAAGATACGCAGTATTTT
CASSEGQDTQYF
>TRBV4-1|-|TRBJ1-3|-
TGCGCCAGCAGCCTAGGACAGTCGGGTTCTGGAAACACCATATATTTT
CASSLGQSGSGNTIYF
>TRBV28|-|TRBJ1-1|many
TGTGCCAGCAGTTTGCCGGGGGACACTGAAGCTTTCTTT
CASSLPGDTEAFF
>TRBV20-1|-|TRBJ2-2|few
TGCAGTGCTAGAGAGAAGCGGGTGAACACCGGGGAGCTGTTTTTT
CSAREKRVNTGELFF
>TRBV6-1|TRBD1|TRBJ2-3|many
TGTGCCAGCAGCTACAGGGGGGCGCCGTCGTCAGATACGCAGTATTTT
CASSYRGAPSSDTQYF
>TRBV28|-|TRBJ2-3|many
TGTGCCAGCAGTTTAACGGGGCGCACAGATACGCAGTATTTT
CASSLTGRTDTQYF
>TRBV29-1|-|TRBJ1-4|many
TGCAGCGTCCGGGAGGAAAAACTGTTTTTT
CSVREEKLFF
>TRBV6-1|TRBD1|TRBJ1-3|-
TGTGCCAGCAGTTTGGTTCCCAGGGGGGCCCTTGGAAACACCATATATTTT
CASSLVPRGALGNTIYF
>TRBV4-1|-|TRBJ2-1|-
TGCGCCAACAGCCAAGTTTCAACGAGCTCCTACAATGAGCAGTTCTTC
CANSQVSTSSYNEQFF
>TRBV19|TRBD1|TRBJ1-2|few
TGTGCCAGTAGAGAAACTAGGGGGCACTATGGCTACACCTTC
CASRETRGHYGYTF
>TRBV6-1|-|TRBJ1-2|many
TGTGCCAGCAGAGAAGCTAACTATGGCTACACCTTC
CASREANYGYTF
>TRBV9|TRBD1|TRBJ2-5|many
TGTGCCAGCAGCGTAGCCGAGGGGGCTTGGGAGACCCAGTACTTC
CASSVAEGAWETQYF
>TRBV7-8|TRBD2|TRBJ2-1|few
TGTGCCAGCAGCTTAACCGGGACTAGCGGGAGGGGCTTGGGTGAGCAGTTCTTC
CASSLTGTSGRGLGEQFF
>TRBV10-2|-|TRBJ2-3|-
TGCGCCAGCAGTGAAGATGAGGCGCAGTATTTT
CASSEDEAQYF
>TRBV24-1|-|TRBJ1-5|-
TGTGCCACCAGTGATCCCGAGCCCCAGCATTTT
CATSDPEPQHF
>TRBV12-3/TRBV12-4|-|TRBJ2-3|-
TGTGCCAGCAGCTTCGGAGGGAGCCCAGATACGCAGTATTTT
CASSFGGSPDTQYF
>TRBV6-2/TRBV6-3|-|TRBJ1-5|many
TGTGCCAGCAGAGGCTCGACAGTACCTCATCAGCCCCAGCATTTT
CASRGSTVPHQPQHF
>TRBV6-2/TRBV6-3|-|TRBJ1-2|many
TGTGCCAGCAGTTCTGTGGAGAACTATGGCTACACCTTC
CASSSVENYGYTF
>TRBV3-1|TRBD1|TRBJ1-1|many
TGTGCCAGCAGCCAAGAGGGACAGGGGGCTAGCACTGAAGCTTTCTTT
CASSQEGQGASTEAFF
>TRBV12-3/TRBV12-4|-|TRBJ2-7|many
TGTGCCAGCAGTCCAGGACAGATCACCTACGAGCAGTACTTC
CASSPGQITYEQYF
>TRBV20-1|-|TRBJ2-1|few
TGCAGTGCCCCAGCCCCGGGGCATCGGAATGAGCAGTTCTTC
CSAPAPGHRNEQFF
>TRBV27|-|TRBJ1-1|many
TGTGCCAGCAGTTTAATGCAGAACACTGAAGCTTTCTTT
CASSLMQNTEAFF
>TRBV7-2|TRBD1|TRBJ2-2|-
TGTGCCAGCAGCCAAAGACAGGGGGCGGACACCGGGGAGCTGTTTTTT
CASSQRQGADTGELFF
>TRBV28|TRBD1|TRBJ1-2|-
TGTGCCAGCAGATTGACAGGGGGCTTTAGAGAATATGGCTACACCTTC
CASRLTGGFREYGYTF
>TRBV30|-|TRBJ2-5|many
TGTGCCTGGGCCGACATGTCCGGAGAGACCCAGTACTTC
CAWADMSGETQYF
>TRBV7-9|-|TRBJ2-6|once
TGTGCCTCACACTCGGGACGGGGAGACTCTGGGGCCAATGTCCTGACTTTC
CASHSGRGDSGANVLTF
>TRBV20-1|TRBD2|TRBJ2-7|many
TGCAGTGCTAGAGATTCGGTAGCGGGAGGGCGCGAGCAGTACTTC
CSARDSVAGGREQYF
>TRBV28|TRBD1|TRBJ2-5|few
TGTGCCAGCAGTCCTCCCCTGACAGGGGGCGGGGAGACCCAGTACTTC
CASSPPLTGGGETQYF
>TRBV18|-|TRBJ2-5|many
TGTGCCAGCTCACCGTACCAGCAAGAGACCCAGTACTTC
CASSPYQQETQYF
>TRBV19|-|TRBJ1-1|-
TGTGCCAGTAGTATTAGGCAGGAGGAAGCTTTCTTT
CASSIRQEEAFF
>TRBV6-1|-|TRBJ2-1|many
TGTGCCAGCACCAAGGGGGGAGGTTCCTACAATGAGCAGTTCTTC
CASTKGGGSYNEQFF
>TRBV27|-|TRBJ2-1|many
TGTGCCAGCAGTTTAGGGGGCGTCAATGAGCAGTTCTTC
CASSLGGVNEQFF
>TRBV19|TRBD1|TRBJ2-2|-
TGTGCCAGTATCCCGCAAGGGGGCGCTGGCACCGGGGAGCTGTTTTTT
CASIPQGGAGTGELFF
>TRBV7-9|TRBD1|TRBJ1-2|few
TGTGCCAGCAGCTCGACAGGGCGAAGAAACTATGGCTACACCTTC
CASSSTGRRNYGYTF
>TRBV7-9|-|TRBJ2-2|-
TGTGCCAGCAGCTCGAATCCGGGACCCCGGAACACCGGGGAGCTGTTTTTT
CASSSNPGPRNTGELFF